Each of the 5 T cell receptor beta chains below was sequenced from the same sample in a study of T cell clonality in common variable immunodeficiency. Using immunoSEQ multiplex PCR, the repertoire was profiled, and TCRdb retains in-frame clones only, with some absent. The data show some 43,000 clones, with none appearing a single time. The sample consisted of peripheral blood mononuclear cells. These receptors came from a person aged 18-69 years in good health.

This clone was recorded many times. The read terminates 3 residues before the CDR3 end, so the remaining end is supplied by the germline J gene. The rearrangement links TRBV12-3 or TRBV12-4 to TRBJ2-1, with 13 bases matching TRBD2. This CDR3 has 15 residues. V lost 6 bases to trimming and J lost 6 bases; unmatched junction nucleotides: 5. CDR3 sequence reads: CASSRTSGSINEQFF. The part of the CDR3 DNA that was read is TGTGCCAGCAGCAGGACTAGCGGGAGTATCAATGAG.

This clone was detected many times. The missing CDR3 end, 3 residues past where the read stops, is filled in from the germline J gene. The chain joins TRBV30 to TRBJ1-4, with D tentatively TRBD1 (6 bases). CDR1 is GTSNPN and CDR2 is SVGIG in the germline V gene (reference sequence). V was cut by 2 bases and J by 3 bases, with 19 bases left in between. The CDR3 is 17 residues long. The CDR3 protein is CAWSPPTGFFANEKLFF. The sequenced part of the CDR3 DNA is TGTGCCTGGAGTCCACCTACAGGGTTTTTCGCTAATGAAAAA.

Comment on this clone: Sequencing ends 3 residues short of the CDR3 end; the germline J gene provides the rest. The chain joins TRBV7-3 to TRBJ1-2; no clear D gene. Germline CDR1 reads SGHTA; CDR2 reads FQGTGA. This CDR3 region has 14 residues. Incomplete CDR3 DNA: TGTGCCAGACCCAGACTAGCGGAGACCTACGAC. The encoded protein is CARPRLAETYD. From start to end, the CDR3 is CARPRLAETYDYTF.

This clone was seen at least ten times. The read terminates 3 residues ahead of where the CDR3 ends, so the germline J gene completes it. V and J are TRBV19 and TRBJ1-1; D remains unclear. Germline values: CDR1 LNHDA, CDR2 SQIVND (reference sequence). V lost 1 base and J lost 1, with 4 bases in between. This CDR3 is built from 13 residues. The DNA read from the CDR3 is TGTGCCAGTAGTATAGTTCAGAACACTGAA. Residues: CASSIVQNTE. Given in full, the CDR3 is CASSIVQNTEAFF.

This clone was recorded many times. The read halts 3 residues ahead of the CDR3 end, with the missing end drawn from the germline J gene. This chain uses TRBV5-1 with TRBJ2-7; 8 bases fit TRBD1. With V trimmed by 4 bases and J by 6 bases, 6 bases remained unmatched. The CDR3 is made up of 13 amino acids. In germline, CDR1 is SGHRS, CDR2 YFSETQ. CDR3: CASSAGQGGEQYF. CDR3 DNA, as far as it was read: TGCGCCAGCAGCGCAGGACAGGGCGGCGAG.